This T cell receptor beta chain appears in the sequencing data of a study of blood T cell repertoires in COVID-19. Original processing notes: Reference gene primer amplification in the assay estimated nucleated cell counts. Clones were read by immunoSEQ multiplex PCR, and TCRdb kept only the in-frame ones, dropping some. V and J calls plus clone size are reproduced from that table; the DNA served to infer D and trimming. Among about 240,000 clones listed, about 85% were seen once. Only one count was recorded for this clone. The CDR3 spans 16 residues. V lost 0 bases and J lost 4, with 13 bases in between. Germline-derived CDR1 and CDR2 are SGHVS and FNYEAQ.

This chain joins TRBV7-6 and TRBJ1-5; a possible D gene is TRBD1 (6 bases). The receptor's source is a young man who had recovered from COVID-19. Sequenced: peripheral blood. CDR3 sequence reads: CASSLAPSTGNQPQHF. In DNA, the CDR3 is TGTGCCAGCAGCTTAGCACCATCTACAGGGAATCAGCCCCAGCATTTT.